These T cell receptor beta chains were read from a single sample in a study of blood T cell repertoires in COVID-19. Profiled with immunoSEQ multiplex PCR; TCRdb holds only in-frame clones, not every one. Of about 120,000 clones listed, approximately 90% are singletons. The sequencing input was peripheral blood. The receptors were sampled from a human donor with active COVID-19. The donor label of this sample is uncertain. Both conserved end residues are part of each CDR3. The D gene is left open where the match is weak. Rows give clone size only sometimes, using once, few, many, or a class for an expanded clone.

V: TRBV19
size: .
D: .
J: TRBJ1-1
DNA: TGTGCCAGTAGTATAACAGGGAGGGGGAACACTGAAGCTTTCTTT
CDR3: CASSITGRGNTEAFF

V: TRBV19
size: few
D: TRBD2
J: TRBJ2-7
DNA: TGTGCCAGTAGTATTGGTGGGACTAGCGTATACGAGCAGTACTTC
CDR3: CASSIGGTSVYEQYF

V: TRBV18
size: .
D: TRBD1
J: TRBJ1-4
DNA: TGTGCCAGCTCACAGGACAGGAAGAATAATGAAAAACTGTTTTTT
CDR3: CASSQDRKNNEKLFF

V: TRBV6-2/TRBV6-3
size: .
D: TRBD1
J: TRBJ2-1
DNA: TGTGCCAGCAGCCGCCGGACAGGGGGGACACTATACAATGAGCAGTTCTTC
CDR3: CASSRRTGGTLYNEQFF

V: TRBV6-6
size: .
D: .
J: TRBJ2-2
DNA: TGTGCCAGCAGTCCACCCAGGGACACCGGGGAGCTGTTTTTT
CDR3: CASSPPRDTGELFF

V: TRBV9
size: .
D: TRBD2
J: TRBJ2-2
DNA: TGTGCCAGCAGCGTACCTAGCGGGGGGGCGAGAACCGGGGAGCTGTTTTTT
CDR3: CASSVPSGGARTGELFF

V: TRBV5-6
size: .
D: TRBD2
J: TRBJ2-1
DNA: TGTGCCAGCAGCTCGCTCGTTCGCGGGGGGGCCCTCAGCCATGAGCAGTTCTTC
CDR3: CASSSLVRGGALSHEQFF

V: TRBV7-2
size: .
D: TRBD1
J: TRBJ2-7
DNA: TGTGCCAGCAGCTTAGATGACAGGGAATGGGGCGAGCAGTACTTC
CDR3: CASSLDDREWGEQYF

V: TRBV3-1/TRBV3-2
size: .
D: .
J: TRBJ1-3
DNA: TGTGCCAGCAGCGGGGGCGGGAACACCATATATTTT
CDR3: CASSGGGNTIYF

V: TRBV6-2/TRBV6-3
size: .
D: TRBD1
J: TRBJ1-1
DNA: TGTGCCAGCAGCCGCATTGACAGGGGCGATTATGAAGCTTTCTTT
CDR3: CASSRIDRGDYEAFF

V: TRBV27
size: .
D: .
J: TRBJ1-5
DNA: TGTGCCAGCACCCCCGGGTACGGCAATCAGCCCCAGCATTTT
CDR3: CASTPGYGNQPQHF

V: TRBV28
size: .
D: TRBD2
J: TRBJ2-7
DNA: TGTGCCAGCAGGGGGGGGACTAGCGGGGCGGCCGAGCAGTACTTC
CDR3: CASRGGTSGAAEQYF

V: TRBV5-4
size: .
D: .
J: TRBJ1-1
DNA: TGTGCCAGCAGCTATCCCAGGGGTAACACTGAAGCTTTCTTT
CDR3: CASSYPRGNTEAFF

V: TRBV7-8
size: .
D: TRBD2
J: TRBJ2-3
DNA: TGTGCCAGCAGCCTAGCGGGACTAGCGGGGGGCCCTAGCACAGATACGCAGTATTTT
CDR3: CASSLAGLAGGPSTDTQYF

V: TRBV7-2
size: .
D: TRBD2
J: TRBJ2-2
DNA: TGTGCCAGCAGCTTAGCGAGGCTAGCGGGGAATCCCGGGGAGCTGTTTTTT
CDR3: CASSLARLAGNPGELFF

V: TRBV2
size: .
D: .
J: TRBJ1-2
DNA: TGTGCCAGCAGTGTAGGACAGCGCTATGGCTACACCTTC
CDR3: CASSVGQRYGYTF

V: TRBV10-3
size: .
D: .
J: TRBJ1-2
DNA: TGTGCCATCAGTGAAGAGGGTCACTATGGCTACACCTTC
CDR3: CAISEEGHYGYTF

V: TRBV5-1
size: .
D: TRBD1
J: TRBJ2-2
DNA: TGCGGCACCCGAGGGACAGCGAACACCGGGGAGCTGTTTTTT
CDR3: CGTRGTANTGELFF

V: TRBV11-2
size: .
D: .
J: TRBJ1-2
DNA: TGTGCCAGCAGTTACGGACAGCCTAACTATGGCTACACCTTC
CDR3: CASSYGQPNYGYTF

V: TRBV18
size: .
D: .
J: TRBJ2-2
DNA: TGTGCCAGCTCGCCCCAGGGATCCGGGGAGCTGTTTTTT
CDR3: CASSPQGSGELFF

V: TRBV6-5
size: .
D: TRBD1
J: TRBJ2-7
DNA: TGTGCCAGCAGCCGGACAGGGGCCTACGAGCAGTACTTC
CDR3: CASSRTGAYEQYF

V: TRBV2
size: .
D: TRBD1
J: TRBJ2-1
DNA: TGTGCCAGCAGTGGGACAGGCAGCTCCTACAATGAGCAGTTCTTC
CDR3: CASSGTGSSYNEQFF

V: TRBV28
size: .
D: .
J: TRBJ2-5
DNA: TGTGCCAGCAGTCCCCGATTCCCCCGGGAGACCCAGTACTTC
CDR3: CASSPRFPRETQYF

V: TRBV7-8
size: .
D: .
J: TRBJ2-7
DNA: TGTGCCAGCAGCATGGGGCCGGGCTACGAGCAGTACTTC
CDR3: CASSMGPGYEQYF

V: TRBV13
size: .
D: TRBD1
J: TRBJ2-5
DNA: TGTGCCAGCAGCTTGGGACAGGGGACCACCCAGACCCAGTACTTC
CDR3: CASSLGQGTTQTQYF

V: TRBV5-4
size: .
D: TRBD1
J: TRBJ1-1
DNA: TGTGCCAGCAGCGATATGACAGGGGGCACTGAAGCTTTCTTT
CDR3: CASSDMTGGTEAFF

V: TRBV7-2
size: .
D: TRBD1
J: TRBJ2-1
DNA: TGTGCCAGCAGGAAACCGGGACAGATATACAATGAGCAGTTCTTC
CDR3: CASRKPGQIYNEQFF

V: TRBV10-3
size: .
D: .
J: TRBJ2-3
DNA: TGTGCCATCAGTGAGGGGCGGGGTGGAACAGATACGCAGTATTTT
CDR3: CAISEGRGGTDTQYF

V: TRBV19
size: once
D: TRBD2
J: TRBJ2-5
DNA: TGTGCCAGTAGTCTTCCGGGACTATTACAAGAGACCCAGTACTTC
CDR3: CASSLPGLLQETQYF

V: TRBV30
size: .
D: TRBD1
J: TRBJ2-3
DNA: TGTGCCTGGAGTTTCGGGACAGGGGGCCCCCTAAGCACAGATACGCAGTATTTT
CDR3: CAWSFGTGGPLSTDTQYF

V: TRBV30
size: .
D: .
J: TRBJ2-5
DNA: TGTGCCTGTATCCTCTTCTCAGAGACCCAGTACTTC
CDR3: CACILFSETQYF

V: TRBV27
size: .
D: .
J: TRBJ2-7
DNA: TGTGCCAGCAGTTTATCGCCAGGCGGGAACTACGAGCAGTACTTC
CDR3: CASSLSPGGNYEQYF

V: TRBV18
size: .
D: TRBD1
J: TRBJ2-5
DNA: TGTGCCAGCTCACGGGGACAGGAGCAAGAGACCCAGTACTTC
CDR3: CASSRGQEQETQYF

V: TRBV7-9
size: .
D: TRBD1
J: TRBJ2-1
DNA: TGTGCCAGCAGCTCCAAATCCGGGACAGGCTACAATGAGCAGTTCTTC
CDR3: CASSSKSGTGYNEQFF

V: TRBV29-1
size: .
D: .
J: TRBJ1-1
DNA: TGCAGCGTTGAACAGGGTACTGAAGCTTTCTTT
CDR3: CSVEQGTEAFF

V: TRBV4-1
size: .
D: TRBD2
J: TRBJ2-2
DNA: TGCGCCAGCAGCCAAGAAACTAGCGGGGCCGCCGGGGAGCTGTTTTTT
CDR3: CASSQETSGAAGELFF

V: TRBV6-5
size: .
D: .
J: TRBJ1-2
DNA: TGTGCCAGCAGTTACAGGGAGACCCACTATGGCTACACCTTC
CDR3: CASSYRETHYGYTF

V: TRBV5-1
size: .
D: .
J: TRBJ1-2
DNA: TGCGCCAGCAGCGGAGCGGGGTCTGGCTACACCTTC
CDR3: CASSGAGSGYTF

V: TRBV4-3
size: .
D: .
J: TRBJ1-6
DNA: TGCGCCAGCAGTCGAGGAGGGACTTTAGGCAATTCACCCCTCCACTTT
CDR3: CASSRGGTLGNSPLHF

V: TRBV11-2
size: .
D: .
J: TRBJ1-1
DNA: TGTGCCAGCAGCTTCCGGGGATTCAACACTGAAGCTTTCTTT
CDR3: CASSFRGFNTEAFF

V: TRBV5-6
size: .
D: .
J: TRBJ2-7
DNA: TGTGCCAGCAGGGTCCGGGGGCGGGGGCCCTTCTACGAGCAGTACTTC
CDR3: CASRVRGRGPFYEQYF

V: TRBV5-1
size: once
D: .
J: TRBJ1-3
DNA: TGCGCCAGCAGCTCGACAGTCTCTGGAAACACCATATATTTT
CDR3: CASSSTVSGNTIYF

V: TRBV7-2
size: .
D: TRBD1
J: TRBJ1-1
DNA: TGTGCCAGCAGCTTGAGGGGGCCCCCGGCCACTGAAGCTTTCTTT
CDR3: CASSLRGPPATEAFF

V: TRBV6-6
size: .
D: .
J: TRBJ1-3
DNA: TGTGCCAGCAGTTCACTCGGGGGGGCTGGAAACACCATATATTTT
CDR3: CASSSLGGAGNTIYF

V: TRBV5-1
size: .
D: TRBD2
J: TRBJ2-2
DNA: TGCGCCAGCAGCGGACTAGCGGGGATAGGAACCGGGGAGCTGTTTTTT
CDR3: CASSGLAGIGTGELFF

V: TRBV7-9
size: .
D: .
J: TRBJ1-3
DNA: TGTGCCAGCAGCCGAGGAGAAGGAAACACCATATATTTT
CDR3: CASSRGEGNTIYF

V: TRBV5-1
size: .
D: TRBD2
J: TRBJ2-7
DNA: TGCGCCAGCAGCTTGGACAGAGGACTAGCGAGGGAGCAGTACTTC
CDR3: CASSLDRGLAREQYF

V: TRBV7-2
size: .
D: .
J: TRBJ1-2
DNA: TGTGCCAGCAGCTTACCAGGGGCCGCTGGCTACACCTTC
CDR3: CASSLPGAAGYTF

V: TRBV3-1/TRBV3-2
size: .
D: .
J: TRBJ1-3
DNA: TGTGCCAGCAGTCTTTTCGGGGATGCTGGAAACACCATATATTTT
CDR3: CASSLFGDAGNTIYF

V: TRBV9
size: once
D: TRBD2
J: TRBJ2-3
DNA: TGTGCCAGCAGCGAGGATGCCGGACTAGACCTCACAGATACGCAGTATTTT
CDR3: CASSEDAGLDLTDTQYF

V: TRBV27
size: few
D: TRBD1
J: TRBJ2-2
DNA: TGTGCCAGCATTAAGCGGACAGGGGGTCGGACCGGGGAGCTGTTTTTT
CDR3: CASIKRTGGRTGELFF

V: TRBV19
size: .
D: TRBD2
J: TRBJ2-1
DNA: TGTGCCAGTACCTCTGGACTAGCGGCGAGCTCCTACAATGAGCAGTTCTTC
CDR3: CASTSGLAASSYNEQFF

V: TRBV21-1
size: .
D: .
J: TRBJ2-1
DNA: TGTGCCAGCATCGGCAGGGTGCCCCTTAGGCACAATGAGCAGTTCTTC
CDR3: CASIGRVPLRHNEQFF

V: TRBV7-6
size: .
D: TRBD2
J: TRBJ2-5
DNA: TGTGCCAGCAGCTTTCCGGGACTAGCTGGAGAGACCCAGTACTTC
CDR3: CASSFPGLAGETQYF

V: TRBV9
size: .
D: TRBD1
J: TRBJ2-2
DNA: TGTGCCAGCGCCGGACAGGGCGGGGAGCTGTTTTTT
CDR3: CASAGQGGELFF

V: TRBV6-6
size: .
D: .
J: TRBJ2-3
DNA: TGTGCCAGCAGTTACTCTGCGGGAAGCACAGATACGCAGTATTTT
CDR3: CASSYSAGSTDTQYF

V: TRBV2
size: .
D: .
J: TRBJ2-7
DNA: TGTGCCAGCAGTGCTCGACAGGTGAAAAACGAGCAGTACTTC
CDR3: CASSARQVKNEQYF

V: TRBV18
size: .
D: .
J: TRBJ2-7
DNA: TGTGCCAGCTCACCACGTACCTTGGGGGGTATCTACGAGCAGTACTTC
CDR3: CASSPRTLGGIYEQYF

V: TRBV7-2
size: .
D: .
J: TRBJ2-3
DNA: TGTGCCAGCAGCTTAGGGCGGGGCACAGATACGCAGTATTTT
CDR3: CASSLGRGTDTQYF

V: TRBV7-9
size: few
D: TRBD1
J: TRBJ1-1
DNA: TGTGCCAGCAGCCCGGAACAGGGGAGCACTGAAGCTTTCTTT
CDR3: CASSPEQGSTEAFF